This paragraph reports one T cell receptor beta chain. This specimen comes from a study of T cell responses to AZD1222 COVID-19 vaccine. Study as a whole: Second-dose timings of about 4 or about 12 weeks were pooled.

Germline-derived CDR1 and CDR2 are WNHNN and SYGVQD (reference sequence). V lost 0 bases and J lost 0, with 7 bases in between. There are 15 residues in the CDR3. Sequencing was performed with immunoSEQ multiplex PCR; in TCRdb, only in-frame clones are kept and a portion is missing. Here the sample spans 150,000 or so clones, around 90% being singletons. The receptor comes from an adult in good health. This chain joins TRBV10-1 and TRBJ2-3, with D hard to call. The sequenced sample was peripheral blood, obtained on day 0 of AZD1222 vaccination. The CDR3 nucleotides read TGCGCCAGCAGTGAGTCGAGTTCCAGCACAGATACGCAGTATTTT. This gives the protein CASSESSSSTDTQYF.